This T cell receptor (beta chain) was sequenced for a study of cytomegalovirus exposure and HLA in healthy donors. Broader study findings: Rarity held for most TCR sequences, but there were some public TCRs that occurred in many donors.

As for this clone: Its antigen is unknown.

Measured with immunoSEQ multiplex PCR; TCRdb has only the in-frame clones, and not every one. This table holds some 110,000 clones, 94% found once. The V and J ends lost 4 bases and 4 bases, in that order; junction bases with no gene match: 12. The CDR3 contains 16 residues. Germline V gene sequence: CDR1 SGHRS, CDR2 YFSETQ. Donors came from a validation cohort of 95 to 150 subjects, distinct from the first 666-subject cohort. This receptor was obtained from a woman aged 18-35 years in good health and CMV-seronegative. Sequenced input: PBMCs. The gene calls are TRBV5-1 and TRBJ2-3, with 7 bases identical to TRBD2. CDR3 residues: CASSRTLSGDPDTQYF. CDR3 coding DNA: TGCGCCAGCAGCAGGACCTTAAGCGGGGACCCAGATACGCAGTATTTT.